This T cell receptor (beta chain) was recovered during a study of neurological immune-mediated disorders. There are many counts of this clonotype. Each CDR3 protein is one row after TCRdb ran MiXCR on the 5' RACE reads. The table includes fewer than 50,000 distinct CDR3 sequences, roughly 14% detected once. The sequencing input was CD4+ T cells from blood. The TCR comes from a woman aged 60 to 75 with HTLV-1-associated myelopathy (HAM/TSP).

The CDR3, as DNA: TGTGCCAGCAGTGAACTGGGGAATGGCTACACCTTC. This translates into CASSELGNGYTF. V usage is TRBV2 and J usage is TRBJ1-2; no definite D call. The germline CDR1 and CDR2 sequences are SNHLY and FYNNEI. The CDR3 runs 12 residues. The V end was cut by 2 bases, the J end by 6 bases, with 7 bases between. The full variable domain, in which reference TRBV2 and TRBJ1-2 provide the parts outside the CDR3, is EPEVTQTPSHQVTQMGQEVILRCVPISNHLYFYWYRQILGQKVEFLVSFYNNEISEKSEIFDDQFSVERPDGSNFTLKIRSTKLEDSAMYFCASSELGNGYTFGSGTRLTVV.